The 19 T cell receptor beta chains listed next were all sequenced from one sample in a study of shared clonotypes between healthy human individuals. Clones were read by immunoSEQ multiplex PCR, and TCRdb kept only the in-frame ones, dropping some. This sample has around 510,000 clones, with approximately 95% found just once. The source material was naive CD4+ T cells sorted from blood. The sample's subset: CD45RA+ positively selected. Every receptor here comes from a woman under 40 in good health.

CDR3 in DNA: TGTGCCAGTAGTCCCGCGACAGGGTTCCCCTACGAGCAGTACTTC. This encodes CASSPATGFPYEQYF. The chain links TRBV19 to TRBJ2-7; 7 positions match TRBD1. This CDR3 is 15 amino acids long. Germline CDR1 reads LNHDA; CDR2 reads SQIVND (reference sequence). J gave up 2 bases and V 5 bases, and 9 bases lay outside the gene matches.

This chain connects TRBV19 to TRBJ2-2; D unclear. Germline V gives CDR1 LNHDA, CDR2 SQIVND (reference sequence). Trimming left V 3 bases short and J 7 bases short, with 6 bases between. CDR3 size: 12 residues. The CDR3 sequence is CASSMLSGELFF. CDR3 coding DNA: TGTGCCAGTAGTATGCTGAGCGGGGAGCTGTTTTTT.

This chain connects TRBV27 to TRBJ2-7, with D perhaps matching TRBD1 (6 bases). The V end lost 5 bases, the J end lost 2 bases, and 13 bases lay between the germline ends. Germline CDR1 is MNHEY and CDR2 is SMNVEV (reference sequence). CDR3 length: 14 amino acids. The CDR3: CASSLNRDTYEQYF. The CDR3, as DNA: TGTGCCAGCAGTCTCAACCGGGACACCTACGAGCAGTACTTC.

V usage is TRBV5-1 and J usage is TRBJ2-1; 8 bases are shared with TRBD2. V shed 3 bases and J 5 bases; nucleotides not matched to a gene: 7. Per germline, CDR1 SGHRS and CDR2 YFSETQ. CDR3 length: 15 amino acids. The chain's CDR3 is CASSSGLSGNNEQFF. CDR3 nucleotides: TGCGCCAGCAGCTCCGGCCTTAGCGGGAACAATGAGCAGTTCTTC.

The V and J genes are TRBV27 and TRBJ2-6, with D possibly called TRBD1 or TRBD2 (5 bases each). The CDR3 is 16 amino acids. The germline V gene encodes CDR1 MNHEY and CDR2 SMNVEV (reference sequence). V lost 0 bases to trimming and J lost 2 bases, with 8 bases between them. The DNA of the CDR3 is TGTGCCAGCAGTTTATCGGGGGAGCCTGGGGCCAACGTCCTGACTTTC. Its protein product is CASSLSGEPGANVLTF. The complete variable domain, with remaining parts taken from reference TRBV27 and TRBJ2-6, reads EAQVTQNPRYLITVTGKKLTVTCSQNMNHEYMSWYRQDPGLGLRQIYYSMNVEVTDKGDVPEGYKVSRKEKRNFPLILESPSPNQTSLYFCASSLSGEPGANVLTFGAGSRLTVL.

The rearrangement uses TRBV28 and TRBJ2-7; maybe TRBD1 (5 bases). The germline V gene has CDR1 MDHEN and CDR2 SYDVKM. CDR3 length equals 15 residues. Trimming took 6 bases from V and 5 from J, leaving 20 bases between them. The CDR3 nucleotides read TGTGCCAGCAGCACCCGACAGCAGGGCCGTGACGAGCAGTACTTC. Its protein product is CASSTRQQGRDEQYF.

The chain uses TRBV5-1 and TRBJ2-2; 8 bases map to TRBD1. CDR1 and CDR2 from the germline V gene are SGHRS and YFSETQ. Trimming removed 0 bases from V and 5 bases from J; junction bases left unmatched: 3. The CDR3 extends over 15 amino acids. The CDR3 is CASSLGQGQTGELFF. CDR3 DNA: TGCGCCAGCAGCTTGGGACAGGGGCAGACCGGGGAGCTGTTTTTT.

The chain links TRBV13 to TRBJ2-3; 12 positions agree with TRBD1. The CDR3 has 14 amino acids. V lost 6 bases to trimming and J lost 5 bases; unmatched junction nucleotides: 3. Germline CDR1 reads PRHDT; CDR2 reads FYEKMQ (reference sequence). The CDR3 DNA reads TGTGCCAGCAGGGGGACAGGGGGCGAAGATACGCAGTATTTT. Translation gives CASRGTGGEDTQYF. Using reference TRBV13 and TRBJ2-3 for the parts outside the CDR3, the full variable domain is AAGVIQSPRHLIKEKRETATLKCYPIPRHDTVYWYQQGPGQDPQFLISFYEKMQSDKGSIPDRFSAQQFSDYHSELNMSSLELGDSALYFCASRGTGGEDTQYFGPGTRLTVL.

V is TRBV28 and J is TRBJ1-1; 8 bases agree with TRBD1. The CDR3 is 14 residues long. Trimming took 7 bases from V and 1 from J; bases not matched to a gene: 5. The germline CDR1 and CDR2 sequences are MDHEN and SYDVKM. CDR3 amino acids: CASTQGARNTEAFF. For the CDR3, the DNA is TGTGCCAGCACCCAGGGGGCCAGGAACACTGAAGCTTTCTTT.

This clone was counted a single time. This rearrangement joins TRBV7-3 to TRBJ1-2; D possibly corresponds to TRBD1 (5 bases). The CDR3 extends over 15 amino acids. V was cut by 3 bases and J by 0 bases, with 11 bases left in between. Per germline, CDR1 SGHTA and CDR2 FQGTGA. CDR3 nucleotide sequence: TGTGCCAGCAGCTTGGGCGACAGAGCTAACTATGGCTACACCTTC. Its protein product is CASSLGDRANYGYTF.

The V gene is TRBV27, the J gene TRBJ2-1; D possibly corresponds to TRBD2 (5 bases). V lost 5 bases and J lost 0, with 14 bases in between. The germline gives CDR1 MNHEY, CDR2 SMNVEV (reference sequence). CDR3 length: 16 amino acids. The CDR3 here is CASSTIEGDSYNEQFF. The CDR3 nucleotides are TGTGCCAGCAGTACAATCGAGGGAGACTCCTACAATGAGCAGTTCTTC.

The sample holds one count of this clone. Additional DNA sequences in this sample encode the identical CDR3. This chain links TRBV7-9 with TRBJ1-2; the D is unclear. Germline V gives CDR1 SEHNR, CDR2 FQNEAQ (reference sequence). The CDR3 extends over 11 amino acids. The ends were cut back, 6 bases at V and 6 bases at J, with 8 bases in the middle. The CDR3 nucleotides read TGTGCCAGCAGTTCGGGAGATGGCTACACCTTC. Protein: CASSSGDGYTF.

The CDR3 protein is CSLGTGAINEQFF. The CDR3, as DNA: TGCAGCCTTGGGACGGGCGCGATCAATGAGCAGTTCTTC. The chain recombines TRBV29-1 with TRBJ2-1, with D possibly called TRBD1 or TRBD2 (5 bases each). Between the trimmed V and J ends, which lost 8 bases and 6 bases, there was a span of 17 bases. The CDR3 loop spans 13 amino acids. The germline V gene has CDR1 SQVTM and CDR2 ANQGSEA.

This chain connects TRBV4-2 to TRBJ2-7; 16 nucleotides align to TRBD2. This CDR3 contains 16 residues. V trimming: 4 bases; J trimming: 2 bases; junction bases outside the gene matches: 2. CDR1 LGHNA and CDR2 YNFKEQ come from the germline V gene. The CDR3 spells CASSPGLAGGAYEQYF. In nucleotides, the CDR3 is TGTGCCAGCAGCCCGGGACTAGCGGGAGGGGCCTACGAGCAGTACTTC.

The V gene is TRBV5-6, the J gene TRBJ1-5; D call uncertain. The germline gives CDR1 SGHDT, CDR2 YYEEEE. CDR3 size: 16 residues. Trimming removed 4 bases at V and 8 bases at J, with 22 bases between. The CDR3 nucleotides are TGTGCCAGCAGCCGGTCGGCCAGTCCGGGAGAAAAGCCCCAGCATTTT. Translation: CASSRSASPGEKPQHF. The full variable domain, rest sourced from reference TRBV5-6 and TRBJ1-5, is DAGVTQSPTHLIKTRGQQVTLRCSPKSGHDTVSWYQQALGQGPQFIFQYYEEEERQRGNFPDRFSGHQFPNYSSELNVNALLLGDSALYLCASSRSASPGEKPQHFGDGTRLSIL.

The V call is TRBV7-3, the J call TRBJ2-2, with D possibly matching TRBD1 (6 bases). V shed 1 base and J shed 6 bases, with 9 bases lying between them. This CDR3 is built from 14 residues. From germline, CDR1 is SGHTA and CDR2 FQGTGA. CDR3 loop: CASSLNSGAGELFF. The DNA for the CDR3 is TGTGCCAGCAGCTTAAACTCAGGGGCCGGGGAGCTGTTTTTT.

The chain carries TRBV18 and TRBJ1-2; D possibly corresponds to TRBD1 (6 bases). The CDR3 runs to 17 residues. Germline V CDR1 and CDR2: KGHSH, LQKENI. Trimming cost V 1 base and J 3 bases, with 18 bases left between them. DNA for the CDR3: TGTGCCAGCTCACCACTAGTAGAAGGACAGAATTACTATGGCTACACCTTC. It codes for CASSPLVEGQNYYGYTF.

The chain couples TRBV19 to TRBJ2-7, with 7 bases fitting TRBD1. CDR1 is LNHDA and CDR2 is SQIVND in the germline V gene (reference sequence). The CDR3 has 13 residues. V dropped 4 bases and J dropped 6; count of bases not matched to a gene: 6. CDR3 region: CASSKNRGREQYF. The DNA of the CDR3 is TGTGCCAGTAGTAAAAACAGGGGACGCGAGCAGTACTTC.

The chain carries TRBV15 and TRBJ2-2; 7 positions match TRBD2. Germline lookup yields CDR1 LNHNV and CDR2 YYDKDF (reference sequence). This CDR3 has 17 residues. After removal of 1 base from V and 7 bases from J, the junction contained 12 bases not matched to a gene. CDR3 sequence (DNA): TGTGCCACCAGCAGAGGAGGTAGTCTAGCGGATCACGGGGAGCTGTTTTTT. This encodes CATSRGGSLADHGELFF.